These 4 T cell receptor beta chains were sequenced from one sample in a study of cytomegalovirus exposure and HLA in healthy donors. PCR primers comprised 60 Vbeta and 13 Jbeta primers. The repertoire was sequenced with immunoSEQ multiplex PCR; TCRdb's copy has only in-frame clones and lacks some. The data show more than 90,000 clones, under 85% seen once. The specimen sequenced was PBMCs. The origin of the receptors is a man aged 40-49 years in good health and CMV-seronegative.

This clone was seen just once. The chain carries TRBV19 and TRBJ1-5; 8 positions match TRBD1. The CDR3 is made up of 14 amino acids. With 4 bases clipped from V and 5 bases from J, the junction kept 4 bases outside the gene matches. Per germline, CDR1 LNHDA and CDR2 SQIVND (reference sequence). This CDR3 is CASSRGTGYQPQHF. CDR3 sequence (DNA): TGTGCCAGTAGTAGGGGGACAGGCTATCAGCCCCAGCATTTT.

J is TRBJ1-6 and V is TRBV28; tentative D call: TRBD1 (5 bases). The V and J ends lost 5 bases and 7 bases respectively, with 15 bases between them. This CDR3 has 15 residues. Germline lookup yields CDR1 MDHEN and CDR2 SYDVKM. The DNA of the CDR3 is TGTGCCAGCAGTCCCCGACAGCAGTACAATTCACCCCTCCACTTT. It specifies CASSPRQQYNSPLHF. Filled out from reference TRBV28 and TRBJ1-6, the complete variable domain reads DVKVTQSSRYLVKRTGEKVFLECVQDMDHENMFWYRQDPGLGLRLIYFSYDVKMKEKGDIPEGYSVSREKKERFSLILESASTNQTSMYLCASSPRQQYNSPLHFGNGTRLTVT.

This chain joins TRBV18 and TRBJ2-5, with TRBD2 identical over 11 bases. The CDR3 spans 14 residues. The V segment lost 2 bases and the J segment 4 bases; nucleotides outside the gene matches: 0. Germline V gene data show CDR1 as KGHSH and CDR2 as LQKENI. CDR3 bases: TGTGCCAGCTCACCAGGACTAGCGGGAGAGACCCAGTACTTC. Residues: CASSPGLAGETQYF.

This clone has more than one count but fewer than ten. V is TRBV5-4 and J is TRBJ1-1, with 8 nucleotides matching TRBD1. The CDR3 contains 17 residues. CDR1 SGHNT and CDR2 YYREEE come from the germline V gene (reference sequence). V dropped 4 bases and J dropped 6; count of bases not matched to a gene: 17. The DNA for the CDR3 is TGTGCCAGCAGCCAAGAAAGTCCAGGGGGCGCGCTCGCTGAAGCTTTCTTT. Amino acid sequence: CASSQESPGGALAEAFF.